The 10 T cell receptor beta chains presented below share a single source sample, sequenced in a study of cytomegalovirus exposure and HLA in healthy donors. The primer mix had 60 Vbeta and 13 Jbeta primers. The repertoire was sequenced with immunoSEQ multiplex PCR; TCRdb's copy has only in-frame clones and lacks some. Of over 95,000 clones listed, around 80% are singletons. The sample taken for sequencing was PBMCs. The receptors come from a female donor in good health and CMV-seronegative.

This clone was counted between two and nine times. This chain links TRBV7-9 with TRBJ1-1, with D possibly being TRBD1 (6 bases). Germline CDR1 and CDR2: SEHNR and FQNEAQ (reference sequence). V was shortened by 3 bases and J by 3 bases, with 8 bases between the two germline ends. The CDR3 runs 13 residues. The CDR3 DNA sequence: TGTGCCAGCAGCTTCTCAGGGGACACTGAAGCTTTCTTT. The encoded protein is CASSFSGDTEAFF.

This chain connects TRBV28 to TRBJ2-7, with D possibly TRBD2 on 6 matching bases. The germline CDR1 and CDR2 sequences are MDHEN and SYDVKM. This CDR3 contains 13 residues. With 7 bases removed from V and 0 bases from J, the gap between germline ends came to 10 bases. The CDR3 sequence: CASIGGDSYEQYF. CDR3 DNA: TGTGCCAGCATTGGCGGGGACTCCTACGAGCAGTACTTC.

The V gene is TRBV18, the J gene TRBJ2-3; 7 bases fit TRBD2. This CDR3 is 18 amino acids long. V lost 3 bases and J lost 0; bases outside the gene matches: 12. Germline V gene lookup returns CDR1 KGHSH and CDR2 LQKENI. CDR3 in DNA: TGTGCCAGCTCACCCGGGGTAGCGGGTACCGTCAGCACAGATACGCAGTATTTT. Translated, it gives CASSPGVAGTVSTDTQYF. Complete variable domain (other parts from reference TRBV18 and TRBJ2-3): NAGVMQNPRHLVRRRGQEARLRCSPMKGHSHVYWYRQLPEEGLKFMVYLQKENIIDESGMPKERFSAEFPKEGPSILRIQQVVRGDSAAYFCASSPGVAGTVSTDTQYFGPGTRLTVL.

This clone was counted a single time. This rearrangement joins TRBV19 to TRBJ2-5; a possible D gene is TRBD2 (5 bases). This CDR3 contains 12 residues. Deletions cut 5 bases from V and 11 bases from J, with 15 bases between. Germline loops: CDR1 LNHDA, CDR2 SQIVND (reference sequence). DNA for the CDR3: TGTGCCAGTAGTTTAGGAGGTTTGGAGCAGTACTTC. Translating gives CASSLGGLEQYF.

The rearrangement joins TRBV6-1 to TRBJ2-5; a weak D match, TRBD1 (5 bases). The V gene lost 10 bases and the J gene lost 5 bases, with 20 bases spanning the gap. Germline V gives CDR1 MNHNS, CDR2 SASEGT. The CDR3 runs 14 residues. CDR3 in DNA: TGTGCCACAGGGAAAGGCGGAAGTAGGGAGACCCAGTACTTC. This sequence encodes CATGKGGSRETQYF.

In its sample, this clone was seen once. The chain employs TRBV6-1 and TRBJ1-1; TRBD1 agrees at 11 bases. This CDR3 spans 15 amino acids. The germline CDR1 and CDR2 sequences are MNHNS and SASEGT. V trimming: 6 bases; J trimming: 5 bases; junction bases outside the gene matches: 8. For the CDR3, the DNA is TGTGCCAGCAGCAGGAGGGACAGGGGGAGAACTGAAGCTTTCTTT. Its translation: CASSRRDRGRTEAFF.

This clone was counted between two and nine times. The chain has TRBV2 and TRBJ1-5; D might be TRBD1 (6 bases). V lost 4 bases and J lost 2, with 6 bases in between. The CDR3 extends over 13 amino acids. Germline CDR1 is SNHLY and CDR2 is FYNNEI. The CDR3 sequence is CASSGQGNQPQHF. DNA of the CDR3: TGTGCCAGCAGTGGACAGGGCAATCAGCCCCAGCATTTT.

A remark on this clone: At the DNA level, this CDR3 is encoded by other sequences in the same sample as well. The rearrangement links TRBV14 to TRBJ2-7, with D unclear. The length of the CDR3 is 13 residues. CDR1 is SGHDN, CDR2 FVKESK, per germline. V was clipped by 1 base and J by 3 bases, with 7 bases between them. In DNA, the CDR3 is TGTGCCAGCAGCCAAGTCCGTAGCTACGAGCAGTACTTC. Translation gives CASSQVRSYEQYF.

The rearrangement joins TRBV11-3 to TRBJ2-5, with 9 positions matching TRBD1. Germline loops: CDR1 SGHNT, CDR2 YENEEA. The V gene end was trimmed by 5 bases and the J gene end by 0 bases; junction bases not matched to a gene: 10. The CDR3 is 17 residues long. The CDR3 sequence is CASSNEYRDRDQETQYF. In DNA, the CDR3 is TGTGCCAGCAGCAACGAATACCGGGACAGGGACCAAGAGACCCAGTACTTC.

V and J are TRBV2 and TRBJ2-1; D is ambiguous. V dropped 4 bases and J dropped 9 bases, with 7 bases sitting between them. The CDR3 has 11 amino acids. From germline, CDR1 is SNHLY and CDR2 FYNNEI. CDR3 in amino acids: CASSVDIEQFF. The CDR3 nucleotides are TGTGCCAGCAGTGTAGACATTGAGCAGTTCTTC.